The source of this T cell receptor (beta chain) is a study of response to subunit inactivated influenza vaccine. The germline CDR1 and CDR2 sequences are LNHDA and SQIVND (reference sequence). This CDR3 is built from 13 residues. V was trimmed by 8 bases and J by 12 bases, leaving 17 bases between them. This clonotype was recorded many times. One entry per CDR3 protein results from TCRdb running MiXCR on the RT-PCR reads. Among about 240,000 distinct CDR3 sequences listed, 9% to 15% were seen once. This clonotype originated in a man aged 45-60 years who received an inactivated influenza vaccine. This specimen consisted of non-naive T cells sorted from PBMCs, obtained roughly 2 weeks before vaccination. The V gene is TRBV19, the J gene TRBJ2-6; D ambiguous. CDR3 loop: CASLNTNSVVLTF. The CDR3 nucleotides are TGTGCCAGTCTTAACACCAACTCGGTCGTCCTGACTTTC.